The 7 T cell receptor beta chains reported below all come from one sample, sequenced in a study of T cell responses to AZD1222 COVID-19 vaccine. TCRdb's table, derived via immunoSEQ multiplex PCR, lists solely in-frame clones and lacks some. The sample contains 43,000 or so clones, less than 95% of which appear only once. This sample comprised peripheral blood, obtained 28 days after the second AZD1222 dose. These receptors were taken from an adult who received the AZD1222 COVID-19 vaccine.

The gene calls are TRBV7-2 and TRBJ2-1, with 9 bases that match TRBD2. V was clipped by 1 base and J by 7 bases; unmatched bases: 8. The CDR3 contains 16 residues. CDR1 SGHTA and CDR2 FQGNSA come from the germline V gene. The DNA of the CDR3 is TGTGCCAGCAGCTTAGTGGGCGGGGGGGCGGTAAATGAGCAGTTCTTC. Protein product: CASSLVGGGAVNEQFF.

CDR3 amino acids: CASSLATGWNSPLHF. CDR3 in DNA: TGTGCCAGCAGCTTAGCCACAGGCTGGAATTCACCCCTCCACTTT. The V and J genes are TRBV7-8 and TRBJ1-6; the D gene is possibly TRBD1 (5 bases). Germline CDR1 reads SGHVS; CDR2 reads FQNEAQ. V was shortened by 0 bases and J by 7 bases, with 10 bases between the two germline ends. The CDR3 loop spans 15 amino acids.

CDR3 DNA: TGTGCCAGCAGCTTACAGGGGGGGACCACCGGGGAGCTGTTTTTT. Amino acid sequence: CASSLQGGTTGELFF. The chain links TRBV7-9 to TRBJ2-2; D possibly matches TRBD1 or TRBD2 (7 bases each). CDR3 size: 15 residues. Germline CDR1 and CDR2: SEHNR and FQNEAQ (reference sequence). V was clipped by 2 bases and J by 4 bases, with 11 bases between them.

This sequence joins TRBV5-1 and TRBJ1-2, with D perhaps TRBD1 (5 bases). Trimming took off 3 bases at V and 4 bases at J, with 16 bases between the two ends. The germline V gene has CDR1 SGHRS and CDR2 YFSETQ. This CDR3 spans 15 amino acids. The CDR3 reads CASSSASGDLYGYTF. The CDR3 region has the DNA TGCGCCAGCAGCTCGGCTAGTGGGGACCTCTATGGCTACACCTTC.

V is TRBV29-1 and J is TRBJ1-5; tentatively, D is TRBD1 (6 bases). CDR3 length equals 12 residues. Trimming removed 4 bases at V and 7 bases at J, with 11 bases between. The V gene's germline CDR1 is SQVTM and CDR2 ANQGSEA. The CDR3 reads CSVGGGAQPQHF. CDR3 bases: TGCAGCGTTGGCGGGGGCGCGCAGCCCCAGCATTTT.

The rearrangement uses TRBV19 and TRBJ1-2; D is possibly TRBD1 (5 bases). The CDR3 extends over 15 amino acids. The germline CDR1 and CDR2 sequences are LNHDA and SQIVND (reference sequence). Trimming shortened V by 5 bases and J by 7 bases, and 20 bases separated the two germline ends. CDR3 amino acids: CASSDDSLVRGGYTF. CDR3 sequence (DNA): TGTGCCAGTAGTGACGACAGCTTGGTTCGGGGTGGCTACACCTTC.

V and J are TRBV5-8 and TRBJ2-7, with TRBD2 matching over 8 bases. This CDR3 contains 15 residues. The germline V gene has CDR1 SGHTS and CDR2 YDEGEE. V dropped 6 bases and J dropped 6; count of bases not matched to a gene: 14. The CDR3 nucleotides read TGTGCCAGCACCAGTTTGGCGGGGGGCACGGGCGAGCAGTACTTC. Encoded protein: CASTSLAGGTGEQYF. Full variable domain (outside the CDR3, taken from reference TRBV5-8 and TRBJ2-7): EAGVTQSPTHLIKTRGQQATLRCSPISGHTSVYWYQQALGLGLQFLLWYDEGEERNRGNFPPRFSGRQFPNYSSELNVNALELEDSALYLCASTSLAGGTGEQYFGPGTRLTVT.